One and the same sample provided the 30 T cell receptor beta chains below, sequenced in a study of T cell repertoires in cytomegalovirus infection. TCRdb used MiXCR to reprocess the reads, holding one entry per CDR3 protein. The table shows approximately 500,000 distinct CDR3 sequences, with 16% occurring only once. Sequenced input: CD8+ T cells from PBMCs. The source of these receptors is a human donor in good health (CMV status not recorded). Some clones in this sample may be carry-over from other donors' samples.

This clonotype was recorded many times. The V gene is TRBV4-1, the J gene TRBJ1-5; 9 bases are a match to TRBD1. The CDR3 is made up of 15 amino acids. Unmatched junction bases numbered 4, after V lost 3 bases and J lost 4 bases. Germline CDR1 is MGHRA and CDR2 is YSYEKL. CDR3 coding DNA: TGCGCCAGCAGCCAGGAGGACAGGGGAAATCAGCCCCAGCATTTT. It encodes CASSQEDRGNQPQHF.

This clonotype occurred many times. The chain uses TRBV11-2 and TRBJ2-1; 10 nucleotides line up with TRBD2. Germline V CDR1 and CDR2: SGHAT, FQNNGV. The CDR3 loop spans 16 amino acids. J lost 10 bases, V lost 2 bases, and 11 bases had no gene match. The CDR3: CASSLRETSGIWEQFF. The CDR3 nucleotides are TGTGCCAGCAGCTTACGGGAAACTAGCGGGATTTGGGAGCAGTTCTTC.

Ten or more counts support this clonotype. CDR3 nucleotides: TGTGCCAGCAGCCAGGCTTCCTACAGCTCCTACGAGCAGTACTTC. Its translation: CASSQASYSSYEQYF. The gene calls are TRBV13 and TRBJ2-7; D is uncertain. The CDR3 has 15 amino acids. Trimming removed 5 bases from V and 0 bases from J, with 14 bases in between. Germline V gene data show CDR1 as PRHDT and CDR2 as FYEKMQ (reference sequence).

The table lists this clonotype with a few counts. This chain joins TRBV6-5 and TRBJ2-3, with D unclear. Germline V gene sequence: CDR1 MNHEY, CDR2 SVGAGI. The CDR3 covers 15 residues. V shed 10 bases and J shed 0 bases, with 17 bases lying between them. Here the CDR3 DNA reads TGTGCCACGCGCGGTGGCACTACTAGCACAGATACGCAGTATTTT. Translation gives CATRGGTTSTDTQYF.

This clonotype was recorded at least ten times. The CDR3 protein is CASIPSGVSPMNTEAFF. CDR3 DNA: TGTGCCAGCATCCCATCAGGGGTTTCCCCGATGAACACTGAAGCTTTCTTT. The V and J genes are TRBV6-2 or TRBV6-3 and TRBJ1-1; TRBD1 is a possible D gene (6 bases). Germline V gives CDR1 MNHEY, CDR2 SVGEGT. The CDR3 contains 17 residues. V shed 7 bases and J shed 0 bases, with 21 bases lying between them.

This clonotype was found many times. The rearrangement uses TRBV12-3 or TRBV12-4 and TRBJ1-1; 7 nucleotides line up with TRBD1. There are 13 residues in the CDR3. The V and J ends lost 4 bases and 4 bases, in that order; junction bases with no gene match: 3. The CDR3 region has the DNA TGTGCCAGCAGTTCCCGACAGGGCACTGAAGCTTTCTTT. It is translated as CASSSRQGTEAFF.

The V and J genes are TRBV10-3 and TRBJ1-3; the match to TRBD1 covers 7 bases. After removal of 0 bases from V and 0 bases from J, the junction contained 5 bases not matched to a gene. Germline V gene lookup returns CDR1 ENHRY and CDR2 SYGVKD. This CDR3 comprises 17 residues. CDR3 sequence reads: CAISESGGQLSGNTIYF. The CDR3 DNA follows: TGTGCCATCAGTGAGTCGGGGGGACAGCTCTCTGGAAACACCATATATTTT.

The rearrangement uses TRBV4-2 and TRBJ2-1, with a possible D match to TRBD2 (5 bases). V was shortened by 2 bases and J by 5 bases, with 10 bases between the two germline ends. Germline CDR1 reads LGHNA; CDR2 reads YNFKEQ. The CDR3 has 14 amino acids. Here the CDR3 reads CASSQLLDDNEQFF. The CDR3 coding sequence is TGTGCCAGCAGCCAATTACTAGACGACAATGAGCAGTTCTTC.

This rearrangement joins TRBV29-1 to TRBJ2-2; possibly TRBD1 or TRBD2 for D (5 bases each). Between the trimmed V and J ends, which lost 4 bases and 2 bases, there was a span of 8 bases. Germline loops: CDR1 SQVTM, CDR2 ANQGSEA. The CDR3 has 13 residues. The CDR3 reads CSVAGRNTGELFF. In DNA form, the CDR3 reads TGCAGCGTTGCAGGGAGAAACACCGGGGAGCTGTTTTTT.

CDR3 residues: CASSVYGEQFF. CDR3 DNA sequence: TGTGCCAGTAGTGTATATGGTGAGCAGTTCTTC. This chain uses TRBV19 with TRBJ2-1; no definite D call. Germline loops: CDR1 LNHDA, CDR2 SQIVND (reference sequence). The CDR3 is 11 amino acids. Between the trimmed V and J ends, which lost 5 bases and 9 bases, there was a span of 8 bases.

The chain is built from TRBV5-1 and TRBJ1-6; a weak D match, TRBD1 (5 bases). The CDR3 loop spans 14 amino acids. Germline-derived CDR1 and CDR2 are SGHRS and YFSETQ. V was cut by 1 base and J by 12 bases, with 14 bases left in between. The CDR3 DNA sequence: TGCGCCAGCAGCTTGAGGGGCCGAAACGAACCCCTCCACTTT. It specifies CASSLRGRNEPLHF.

This clonotype was seen just once. The rearrangement uses TRBV7-9 and TRBJ1-1, with a weak D call TRBD1 (5 bases). Trimming took 5 bases from V and 3 from J, leaving 10 bases between them. The CDR3 length is 13 residues. Germline CDR1 is SEHNR and CDR2 is FQNEAQ (reference sequence). Here the CDR3 reads CASSGRGYTEAFF. The CDR3, as DNA: TGTGCCAGCAGCGGGAGGGGTTACACTGAAGCTTTCTTT.

This clonotype was seen more than once but under ten times. The rearrangement links TRBV4-2 to TRBJ1-2, with TRBD1 as a possible D gene (6 bases). V lost 3 bases to trimming and J lost 2 bases, with 16 bases between them. CDR1 and CDR2 (germline): LGHNA, YNFKEQ. The CDR3 spans 16 residues. CDR3 nucleotide sequence: TGTGCCAGCAGCCAGGAGCCTCAGGGGAGAAACTATGGCTACACCTTC. Protein product: CASSQEPQGRNYGYTF.

There are many counts of this clonotype. The chain combines TRBV12-5 with TRBJ1-5, with D maybe TRBD1 (6 bases). CDR3 length: 16 amino acids. The V end was cut by 1 base, the J end by 6 bases, with 16 bases between. The germline V gene encodes CDR1 LGHNT and CDR2 FRNRAP. The CDR3 sequence is CASGLATGTTSQPQHF. Written as DNA, the CDR3 is TGTGCTAGTGGTTTGGCCACCGGGACAACTTCTCAGCCCCAGCATTTT. Using reference TRBV12-5 and TRBJ1-5 for the parts outside the CDR3, the full variable domain is DARVTQTPRHKVTEMGQEVTMRCQPILGHNTVFWYRQTMMQGLELLAYFRNRAPLDDSGMPKDRFSAEMPDATLATLKIQPSEPRDSAVYFCASGLATGTTSQPQHFGDGTRLSIL.

This clonotype was counted ten times or more. The chain couples TRBV12-3 or TRBV12-4 to TRBJ1-1, with a tentative D call TRBD1 (5 bases). Trimming stripped 7 bases from V and 1 base from J, with 13 bases between. The CDR3 is 14 amino acids. CDR3 protein: CASTNKRGNTEAFF. Here the CDR3 DNA reads TGTGCCAGCACCAATAAAAGGGGGAACACTGAAGCTTTCTTT.

This clonotype was observed a handful of times. The V call is TRBV6-1, the J call TRBJ1-1; D perhaps matches TRBD1 (5 bases). CDR3 length: 12 amino acids. V gave up 7 bases and J gave up 8 bases, with 14 bases separating them. Germline CDR1 MNHNS, CDR2 SASEGT. CDR3 bases: TGTGCCAGCAAAGACAGCGCCTGGGAAGCTTTCTTT. Encoded protein: CASKDSAWEAFF.

This chain joins TRBV27 and TRBJ2-5; 8 bases line up with TRBD2. This CDR3 contains 15 residues. Germline V gives CDR1 MNHEY, CDR2 SMNVEV (reference sequence). J lost 4 bases, V lost 3 bases, and 7 bases had no gene match. CDR3 in DNA: TGTGCCAGCAGTTTCTCCAGCGGGAGTGTAGAGACCCAGTACTTC. It translates to CASSFSSGSVETQYF.

This clonotype was seen a single time. The chain uses TRBV6-5 and TRBJ2-7, with D tentatively TRBD1 (6 bases). Germline CDR1 MNHEY, CDR2 SVGAGI. This CDR3 region has 15 residues. V dropped 4 bases and J dropped 6 bases, with 19 bases sitting between them. CDR3 coding DNA: TGTGCCAGCAGTTCCTTTAACACGAGAGGGGGCGAGCAGTACTTC. Translation: CASSSFNTRGGEQYF.

This clonotype was seen ten or more times. This chain joins TRBV20-1 and TRBJ2-1, with 7 nucleotides matching TRBD2. CDR3 size: 18 residues. J gave up 0 bases and V 5 bases, and 16 bases lay outside the gene matches. Germline lookup yields CDR1 DFQATT and CDR2 SNEGSKA (reference sequence). The CDR3: CSAPVQRDDLSSYNEQFF. The CDR3 coding sequence is TGCAGTGCTCCCGTCCAGCGGGACGATTTGAGCTCCTACAATGAGCAGTTCTTC.

This clonotype showed up many times. This sequence joins TRBV6-2 or TRBV6-3 and TRBJ2-1, with D hard to call. V was pared by 1 base and J by 4 bases, with 5 bases between. The germline CDR1 and CDR2 sequences are MNHEY and SVGEGT. The CDR3 length is 13 residues. The CDR3 sequence: CASSYFRYNEQFF. The CDR3 DNA is TGTGCCAGCAGTTACTTTCGGTACAATGAGCAGTTCTTC.

This clonotype was detected ten times or more. This chain links TRBV7-9 with TRBJ1-2; possibly TRBD1 for D (6 bases). This CDR3 has 16 residues. Germline CDR1 is SEHNR and CDR2 is FQNEAQ (reference sequence). The V end was cut by 4 bases, the J end by 0 bases, with 15 bases between. In nucleotides, the CDR3 is TGTGCCAGCAGCTCATCCGGGGGGACAACTAACTATGGCTACACCTTC. This gives the protein CASSSSGGTTNYGYTF. Filled out from reference TRBV7-9 and TRBJ1-2, the complete variable domain reads DTGVSQNPRHKITKRGQNVTFRCDPISEHNRLYWYRQTLGQGPEFLTYFQNEAQLEKSRLLSDRFSAERPKGSFSTLEIQRTEQGDSAMYLCASSSSGGTTNYGYTFGSGTRLTVV.

This clonotype was counted ten times or more. This chain joins TRBV7-9 and TRBJ2-1; D not certain. V gave up 5 bases and J gave up 2 bases, with 13 bases separating them. CDR1 and CDR2 (germline): SEHNR, FQNEAQ (reference sequence). The CDR3 contains 15 residues. CDR3 protein: CASSPSSRPYNEQFF. The DNA of the CDR3 is TGTGCCAGCAGCCCGTCGAGCCGCCCCTACAATGAGCAGTTCTTC. Looking up the rest from reference TRBV7-9 and TRBJ2-1 gives the full variable domain: DTGVSQNPRHKITKRGQNVTFRCDPISEHNRLYWYRQTLGQGPEFLTYFQNEAQLEKSRLLSDRFSAERPKGSFSTLEIQRTEQGDSAMYLCASSPSSRPYNEQFFGPGTRLTVL.

This clonotype was seen a handful of times. The chain uses TRBV2 and TRBJ2-1; 7 bases line up with TRBD2. The CDR3 runs 14 residues. After removal of 10 bases from V and 4 bases from J, the junction contained 10 bases not matched to a gene. CDR1 is SNHLY, CDR2 FYNNEI, per germline. CDR3 sequence: CAILSVGGYNEQFF. DNA of the CDR3: TGTGCCATCCTTTCAGTGGGAGGGTACAATGAGCAGTTCTTC.

This clonotype was picked up a small number of times. V is TRBV19 and J is TRBJ1-1; tentatively, D is TRBD1 (5 bases). V gave up 6 bases and J gave up 2 bases, with 13 bases separating them. The CDR3 totals 14 residues. Germline CDR1 is LNHDA and CDR2 is SQIVND (reference sequence). The CDR3 sequence: CASSSPRVNTEAFF. CDR3 in DNA: TGTGCCAGTAGCTCCCCCAGGGTAAACACTGAAGCTTTCTTT.

The V gene is TRBV28, the J gene TRBJ2-1; tentatively, D is TRBD1 (5 bases). Germline V gives CDR1 MDHEN, CDR2 SYDVKM. The CDR3 totals 15 residues. The ends were cut back, 7 bases at V and 6 bases at J, with 19 bases in the middle. CDR3 DNA: TGTGCCAGCACCCCTCGCCAGGGAACCCTCAATGAGCAGTTCTTC. Its translation: CASTPRQGTLNEQFF.

This clonotype was picked up many times. The chain recombines TRBV6-6 with TRBJ1-2; 9 bases align to TRBD1. With V trimmed by 5 bases and J by 4 bases, 2 bases remained unmatched. Germline V gene data show CDR1 as MNHNY and CDR2 as SVGAGI (reference sequence). The CDR3 has 13 residues. The CDR3 sequence: CASSGQGSYGYTF. The CDR3 region has the DNA TGTGCCAGCAGTGGACAGGGGAGCTATGGCTACACCTTC.

This clonotype has a handful of counts. J is TRBJ2-5 and V is TRBV5-6; 7 nucleotides agree with TRBD1. The CDR3 spans 16 residues. Germline-derived CDR1 and CDR2 are SGHDT and YYEEEE. V trimming: 2 bases; J trimming: 2 bases; junction bases outside the gene matches: 9. CDR3 protein: CASSFRDSSLQETQYF. The CDR3 DNA reads as TGTGCCAGCAGCTTCCGGGACAGCTCATTACAAGAGACCCAGTACTTC.

The V and J genes are TRBV5-1 and TRBJ1-1; the D is unclear. This CDR3 spans 12 amino acids. Germline V gene lookup returns CDR1 SGHRS and CDR2 YFSETQ. The germline V and J ends were trimmed by 1 base and 10 bases, with 11 bases remaining between them. The CDR3 region is CASSLRRERAFF. For the CDR3, the DNA is TGCGCCAGCAGCTTGCGGAGGGAAAGAGCTTTCTTT.

The table lists this clonotype with a few counts. The chain recombines TRBV19 with TRBJ1-2, with 7 nucleotides matching TRBD1. This CDR3 is built from 12 residues. Trimming cost V 5 bases and J 7 bases; bases outside gene matches: 4. The germline V gene has CDR1 LNHDA and CDR2 SQIVND (reference sequence). The CDR3 protein is CASSFTGVGYTF. The CDR3 region has the DNA TGTGCCAGTAGTTTTACAGGGGTTGGCTACACCTTC.

This CDR3 reads CATSRDWAGPDTQYF. CDR3 coding DNA: TGTGCCACCAGCAGAGATTGGGCAGGGCCAGATACGCAGTATTTT. The V and J genes are TRBV15 and TRBJ2-3; a weak D match, TRBD1 (5 bases). Germline CDR1 is LNHNV and CDR2 is YYDKDF (reference sequence). Trimming left V 0 bases short and J 4 bases short, with 11 bases between. This CDR3 has 15 amino acids.